These T cell receptor beta chains were read from a single sample in a study of vaccination and CD4 T cells after COVID-19. The antigens of these receptors remain unknown. TCRdb reanalysed the PCR reads using MiXCR and keeps one entry per CDR3 protein. There are roughly 9,800 distinct CDR3 sequences in the sample; around 55% occur only once, and approximately 15% lies in the top ten. Sequenced material: CD4+ T cells from blood, cultured in vitro. These receptors all come from a human donor who had recovered from COVID-19. Each CDR3 is given with its conserved first and last residue. Fields, in order: V gene, D gene, J gene, CDR3 length, clone size, CDR3 protein, CDR3 DNA. D genes are given only for firm matches. Size values are once, few and many counts, or a class for expanded clones, and some rows have none.

v_gene: TRBV19; d_gene: -; j_gene: TRBJ2-5; len: 13; abundance: -; CDR3aa: CASSQGSQETQYF; CDR3nt: TGTGCCAGTAGTCAGGGCTCCCAAGAGACCCAGTACTTC
v_gene: TRBV12-3/TRBV12-4; d_gene: -; j_gene: TRBJ2-3; len: 11; abundance: -; CDR3aa: CASSVTDTQYF; CDR3nt: TGTGCCAGCAGCGTCACAGATACGCAGTATTTT
v_gene: TRBV20-1; d_gene: -; j_gene: TRBJ1-1; len: 13; abundance: -; CDR3aa: CSASNIGNTEAFF; CDR3nt: TGCAGTGCTAGTAATATCGGGAACACTGAAGCTTTCTTT
v_gene: TRBV7-6; d_gene: -; j_gene: TRBJ1-1; len: 15; abundance: -; CDR3aa: CASSHGGQGTTEAFF; CDR3nt: TGTGCCAGCAGCCACGGGGGGCAGGGGACCACTGAAGCTTTCTTT
v_gene: TRBV6-2/TRBV6-3; d_gene: -; j_gene: TRBJ2-7; len: 11; abundance: -; CDR3aa: CASSVPYEQYF; CDR3nt: TGTGCCAGCAGTGTTCCCTACGAGCAGTACTTC
v_gene: TRBV7-9; d_gene: -; j_gene: TRBJ1-2; len: 13; abundance: -; CDR3aa: CASSSPPPDGYTF; CDR3nt: TGTGCCAGCAGCAGCCCGCCCCCCGATGGCTACACCTTC
v_gene: TRBV19; d_gene: TRBD1; j_gene: TRBJ1-1; len: 13; abundance: -; CDR3aa: CASSDRDRGSSFF; CDR3nt: TGTGCCAGTAGTGACCGGGACAGGGGATCATCTTTCTTT
v_gene: TRBV27; d_gene: -; j_gene: TRBJ2-7; len: 15; abundance: -; CDR3aa: CATRRGRGEAYEQYF; CDR3nt: TGTGCCACCCGAAGGGGGCGGGGGGAAGCCTACGAGCAGTACTTC
v_gene: TRBV7-8; d_gene: TRBD1; j_gene: TRBJ2-2; len: 14; abundance: -; CDR3aa: CASSYRGQSGELFF; CDR3nt: TGTGCCAGCAGTTACAGGGGGCAGTCCGGGGAGCTGTTTTTT
v_gene: TRBV2; d_gene: -; j_gene: TRBJ1-5; len: 15; abundance: few; CDR3aa: CASRTHAGPYQPQHF; CDR3nt: TGTGCCAGCAGGACCCACGCCGGTCCCTATCAGCCCCAGCATTTT
v_gene: TRBV12-3/TRBV12-4; d_gene: TRBD2; j_gene: TRBJ2-5; len: 15; abundance: once; CDR3aa: CASRGGGTAADRQYF; CDR3nt: TGTGCCAGCAGGGGGGGAGGGACGGCCGCGGATCGCCAGTACTTC
v_gene: TRBV12-3/TRBV12-4; d_gene: -; j_gene: TRBJ1-1; len: 12; abundance: few; CDR3aa: CASSRANTEAFF; CDR3nt: TGTGCCAGCAGCCGAGCTAACACTGAAGCTTTCTTT
v_gene: TRBV6-5; d_gene: -; j_gene: TRBJ1-1; len: 12; abundance: -; CDR3aa: CASSYHDPEAFF; CDR3nt: TGTGCCAGCAGTTACCACGACCCTGAAGCTTTCTTT
v_gene: TRBV7-9; d_gene: -; j_gene: TRBJ2-1; len: 19; abundance: -; CDR3aa: CASSLGVLVGSGSYNEQFF; CDR3nt: TGTGCCAGCAGCTTAGGAGTACTAGTGGGTTCGGGGTCCTACAATGAGCAGTTCTTC
v_gene: TRBV11-2; d_gene: TRBD1; j_gene: TRBJ2-2; len: 15; abundance: -; CDR3aa: CASSSPTGATGELFF; CDR3nt: TGTGCCAGCAGCTCCCCGACAGGGGCCACCGGGGAGCTGTTTTTT
v_gene: TRBV19; d_gene: -; j_gene: TRBJ2-6; len: 17; abundance: -; CDR3aa: CASSNPRMWRGANVLTF; CDR3nt: TGTGCCAGCTCTAACCCACGAATGTGGCGTGGGGCCAACGTCCTGACTTTC
v_gene: TRBV6-1; d_gene: -; j_gene: TRBJ2-7; len: 12; abundance: once; CDR3aa: CASSRRPYEQYF; CDR3nt: TGTGCCAGCAGCCGGAGACCCTACGAGCAGTACTTC
v_gene: TRBV20-1; d_gene: -; j_gene: TRBJ1-2; len: 10; abundance: -; CDR3aa: CSARGGGYTF; CDR3nt: TGCAGTGCTAGAGGTGGTGGCTACACCTTC
v_gene: TRBV18; d_gene: -; j_gene: TRBJ1-1; len: 14; abundance: -; CDR3aa: CASSPDTMNTEAFF; CDR3nt: TGTGCCAGCTCTCCGGACACAATGAACACTGAAGCTTTCTTT
v_gene: TRBV11-3; d_gene: -; j_gene: TRBJ1-1; len: 16; abundance: -; CDR3aa: CASSPGSRGSNTEAFF; CDR3nt: TGTGCCAGCAGCCCCGGAAGTAGGGGGTCTAACACTGAAGCTTTCTTT
v_gene: TRBV19; d_gene: -; j_gene: TRBJ1-5; len: 15; abundance: -; CDR3aa: CASSMEGYSNQPQHF; CDR3nt: TGTGCCAGTAGTATGGAAGGTTATAGCAATCAGCCCCAGCATTTT
v_gene: TRBV6-2/TRBV6-3; d_gene: -; j_gene: TRBJ1-1; len: 13; abundance: -; CDR3aa: CASSHSWSAEAFF; CDR3nt: TGTGCCAGCAGTCATTCTTGGAGCGCTGAAGCTTTCTTT
v_gene: TRBV12-3/TRBV12-4; d_gene: -; j_gene: TRBJ2-1; len: 15; abundance: once; CDR3aa: CASSKGTPSWNEQFF; CDR3nt: TGTGCCAGCAGCAAAGGGACTCCCTCGTGGAATGAGCAGTTCTTC
v_gene: TRBV6-1; d_gene: -; j_gene: TRBJ2-3; len: 13; abundance: -; CDR3aa: CASSTIPTDTQYF; CDR3nt: TGTGCCAGCAGTACCATACCGACAGATACGCAGTATTTT